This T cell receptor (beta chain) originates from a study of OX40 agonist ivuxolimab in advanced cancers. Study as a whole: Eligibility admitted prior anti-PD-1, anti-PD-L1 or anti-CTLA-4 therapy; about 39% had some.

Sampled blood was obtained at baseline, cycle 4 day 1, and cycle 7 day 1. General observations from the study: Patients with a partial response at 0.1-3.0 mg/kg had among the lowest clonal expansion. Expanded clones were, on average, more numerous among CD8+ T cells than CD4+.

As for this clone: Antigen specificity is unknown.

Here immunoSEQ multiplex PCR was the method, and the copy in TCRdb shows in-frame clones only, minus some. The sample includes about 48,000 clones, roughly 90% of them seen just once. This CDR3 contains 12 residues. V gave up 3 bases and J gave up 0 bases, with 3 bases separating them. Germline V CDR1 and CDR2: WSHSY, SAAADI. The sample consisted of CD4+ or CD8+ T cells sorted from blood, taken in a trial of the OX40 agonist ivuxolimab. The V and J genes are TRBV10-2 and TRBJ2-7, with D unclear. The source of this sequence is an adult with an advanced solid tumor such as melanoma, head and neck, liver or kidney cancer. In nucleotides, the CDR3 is TGCGCCAGCAGTGACAGCTCCTACGAGCAGTACTTC. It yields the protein CASSDSSYEQYF.